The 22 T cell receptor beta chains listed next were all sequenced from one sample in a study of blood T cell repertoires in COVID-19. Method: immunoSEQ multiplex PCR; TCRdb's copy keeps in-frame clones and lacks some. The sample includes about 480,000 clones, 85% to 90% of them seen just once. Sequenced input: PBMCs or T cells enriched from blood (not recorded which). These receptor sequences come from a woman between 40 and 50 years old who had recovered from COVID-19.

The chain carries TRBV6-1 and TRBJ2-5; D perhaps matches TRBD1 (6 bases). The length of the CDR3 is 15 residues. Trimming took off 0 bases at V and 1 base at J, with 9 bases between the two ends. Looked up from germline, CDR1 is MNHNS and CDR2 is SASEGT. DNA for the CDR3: TGTGCCAGCAGTGAAGCACAGGGTCCCCAAGAGACCCAGTACTTC. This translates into CASSEAQGPQETQYF.

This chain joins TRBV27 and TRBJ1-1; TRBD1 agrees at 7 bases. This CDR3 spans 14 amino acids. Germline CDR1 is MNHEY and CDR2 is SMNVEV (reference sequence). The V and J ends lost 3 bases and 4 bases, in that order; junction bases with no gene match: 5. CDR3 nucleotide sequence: TGTGCCAGCAGTTTTCGTTCAGGGGGCACTGAAGCTTTCTTT. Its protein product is CASSFRSGGTEAFF.

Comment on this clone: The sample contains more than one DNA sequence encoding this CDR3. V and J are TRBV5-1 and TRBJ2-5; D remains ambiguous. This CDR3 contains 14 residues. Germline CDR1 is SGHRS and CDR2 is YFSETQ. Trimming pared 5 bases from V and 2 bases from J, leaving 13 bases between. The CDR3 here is CASSPWASQETQYF. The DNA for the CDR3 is TGCGCCAGCAGTCCCTGGGCGTCGCAAGAGACCCAGTACTTC.

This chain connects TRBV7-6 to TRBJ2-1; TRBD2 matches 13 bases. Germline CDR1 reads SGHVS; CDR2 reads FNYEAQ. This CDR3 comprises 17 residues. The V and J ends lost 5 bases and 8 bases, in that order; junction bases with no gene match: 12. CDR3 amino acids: CASSRSIGLAGEHEQFF. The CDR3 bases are TGTGCCAGCAGCCGATCGATCGGACTAGCGGGAGAACATGAGCAGTTCTTC.

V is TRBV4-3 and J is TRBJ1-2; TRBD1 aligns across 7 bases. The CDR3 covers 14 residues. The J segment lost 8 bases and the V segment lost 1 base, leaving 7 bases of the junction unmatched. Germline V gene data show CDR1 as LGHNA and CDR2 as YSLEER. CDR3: CASSQVDRARGYTF. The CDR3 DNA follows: TGCGCCAGCAGCCAAGTCGACAGGGCGCGAGGCTACACCTTC.

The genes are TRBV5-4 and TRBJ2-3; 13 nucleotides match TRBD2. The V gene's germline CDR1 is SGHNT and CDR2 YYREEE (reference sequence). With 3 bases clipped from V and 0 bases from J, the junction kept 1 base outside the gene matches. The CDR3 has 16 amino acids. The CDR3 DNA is TGTGCCAGCAGCTGGGGACTAGCGGGGAGCACAGATACGCAGTATTTT. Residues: CASSWGLAGSTDTQYF.

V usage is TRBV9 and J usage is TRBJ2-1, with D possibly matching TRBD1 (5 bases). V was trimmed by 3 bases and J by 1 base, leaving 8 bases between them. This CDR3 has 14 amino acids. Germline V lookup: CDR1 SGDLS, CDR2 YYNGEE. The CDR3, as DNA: TGTGCCAGCAGCGCACAGGCATCCTACAATGAGCAGTTCTTC. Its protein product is CASSAQASYNEQFF.

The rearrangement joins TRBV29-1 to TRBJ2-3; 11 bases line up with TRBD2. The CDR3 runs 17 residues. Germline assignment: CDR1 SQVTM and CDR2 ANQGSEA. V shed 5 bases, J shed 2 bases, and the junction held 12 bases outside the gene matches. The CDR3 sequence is CSVSGLAEVPITDTQYF. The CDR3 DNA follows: TGCAGCGTTTCGGGACTAGCGGAAGTACCGATCACAGATACGCAGTATTTT.

The CDR3 DNA reads TGTGCCATCACGGACACCAACTATGGCTACACCTTC. It yields the protein CAITDTNYGYTF. V gene TRBV10-3 combines with J gene TRBJ1-2; TRBD1 might be the D (5 bases). The V end lost 7 bases, the J end lost 2 bases, and 8 bases lay between the germline ends. The CDR3 loop spans 12 amino acids. Germline assignment: CDR1 ENHRY and CDR2 SYGVKD.

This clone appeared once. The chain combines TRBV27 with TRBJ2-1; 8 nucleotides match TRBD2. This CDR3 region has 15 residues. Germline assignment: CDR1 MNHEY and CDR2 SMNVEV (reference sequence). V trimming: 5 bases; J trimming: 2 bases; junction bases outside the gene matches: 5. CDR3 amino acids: CASSLTSGPYNEQFF. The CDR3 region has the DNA TGTGCCAGCAGTCTCACTAGCGGACCCTACAATGAGCAGTTCTTC.

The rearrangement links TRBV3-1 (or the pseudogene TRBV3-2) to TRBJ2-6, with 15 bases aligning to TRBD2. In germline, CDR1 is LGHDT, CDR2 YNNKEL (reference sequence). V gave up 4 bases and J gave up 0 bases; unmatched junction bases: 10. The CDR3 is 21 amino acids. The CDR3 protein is CASSPRTSGRGGTSGANVLTF. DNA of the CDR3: TGTGCCAGCAGCCCCCGGACTAGCGGGAGGGGCGGTACCTCTGGGGCCAACGTCCTGACTTTC.

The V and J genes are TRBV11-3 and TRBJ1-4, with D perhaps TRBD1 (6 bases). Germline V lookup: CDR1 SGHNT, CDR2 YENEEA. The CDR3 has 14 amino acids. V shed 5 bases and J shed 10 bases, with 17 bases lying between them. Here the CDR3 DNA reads TGTGCCAGCAGCCAGGGAGGGGACAACCTAAAACTGTTTTTT. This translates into CASSQGGDNLKLFF. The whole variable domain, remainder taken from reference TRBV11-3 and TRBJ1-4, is EAGVVQSPRYKIIEKKQPVAFWCNPISGHNTLYWYLQNLGQGPELLIRYENEEAVDDSQLPKDRFSAERLKGVDSTLKIQPAELGDSAVYLCASSQGGDNLKLFFGSGTQLSVL.

The DNA of the CDR3 is TGTGCCGTAGCCTGGCATGATCAGCCCCAGCATTTT. It yields the protein CAVAWHDQPQHF. The chain couples TRBV27 to TRBJ1-5, with D unresolved. The V end lost 11 bases, the J end lost 5 bases, and 13 bases lay between the germline ends. The CDR3 consists of 12 residues. CDR1 is MNHEY, CDR2 SMNVEV, per germline (reference sequence).

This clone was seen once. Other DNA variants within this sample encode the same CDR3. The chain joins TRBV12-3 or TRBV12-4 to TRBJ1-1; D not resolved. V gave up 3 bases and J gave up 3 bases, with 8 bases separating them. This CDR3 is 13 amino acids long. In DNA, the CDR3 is TGTGCCAGCAGTTTCGCAGGATACACTGAAGCTTTCTTT. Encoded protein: CASSFAGYTEAFF.

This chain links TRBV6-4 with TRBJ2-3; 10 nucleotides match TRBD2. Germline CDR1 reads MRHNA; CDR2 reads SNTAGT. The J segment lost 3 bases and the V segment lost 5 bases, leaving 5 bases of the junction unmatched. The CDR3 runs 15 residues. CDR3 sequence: CASSFLAGATDTQYF. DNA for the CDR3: TGTGCCAGCAGTTTCCTAGCGGGAGCGACAGATACGCAGTATTTT.

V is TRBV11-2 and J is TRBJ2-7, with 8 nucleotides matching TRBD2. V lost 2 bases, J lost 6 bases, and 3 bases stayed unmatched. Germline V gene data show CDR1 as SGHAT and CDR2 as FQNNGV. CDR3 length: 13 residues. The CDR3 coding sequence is TGTGCCAGCAGCTTAACGGGAGGGTCCGAGCAGTACTTC. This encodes CASSLTGGSEQYF.

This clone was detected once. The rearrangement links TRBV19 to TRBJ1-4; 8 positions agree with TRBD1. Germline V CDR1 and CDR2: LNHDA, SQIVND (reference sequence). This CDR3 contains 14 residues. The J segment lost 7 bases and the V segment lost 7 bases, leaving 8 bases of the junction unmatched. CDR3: CASMVRGRREKLFF. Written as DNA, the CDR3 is TGTGCCAGTATGGTCAGGGGGCGGCGTGAAAAACTGTTTTTT.

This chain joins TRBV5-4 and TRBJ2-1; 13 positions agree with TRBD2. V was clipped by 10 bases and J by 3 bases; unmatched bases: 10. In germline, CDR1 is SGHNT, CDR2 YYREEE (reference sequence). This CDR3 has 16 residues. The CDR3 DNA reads TGTGCCGCCGGGAGGACTAGCGGGGGAAGCTACAATGAGCAGTTCTTC. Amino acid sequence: CAAGRTSGGSYNEQFF. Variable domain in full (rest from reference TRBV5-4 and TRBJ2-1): ETGVTQSPTHLIKTRGQQVTLRCSSQSGHNTVSWYQQALGQGPQFIFQYYREEENGRGNFPPRFSGLQFPNYSSELNVNALELDDSALYLCAAGRTSGGSYNEQFFGPGTRLTVL.

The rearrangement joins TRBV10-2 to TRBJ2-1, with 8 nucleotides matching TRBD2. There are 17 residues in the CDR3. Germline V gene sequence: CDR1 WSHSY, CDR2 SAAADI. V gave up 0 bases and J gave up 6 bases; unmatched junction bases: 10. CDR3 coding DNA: TGCGCCAGCAGTGAGTCGTTAGTCGCTAGCGGGTTCAATGAGCAGTTCTTC. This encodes CASSESLVASGFNEQFF.

CDR3 in DNA: TGCGCCAGCAGCCAATTCGGGACAGGGGGAGGTTCACCCCTCCACTTT. It codes for CASSQFGTGGGSPLHF. The V gene is TRBV4-3, the J gene TRBJ1-6; TRBD1 matches at 11 bases. This CDR3 contains 16 residues. Germline lookup yields CDR1 LGHNA and CDR2 YSLEER. With V trimmed by 2 bases and J by 9 bases, 6 bases remained unmatched.

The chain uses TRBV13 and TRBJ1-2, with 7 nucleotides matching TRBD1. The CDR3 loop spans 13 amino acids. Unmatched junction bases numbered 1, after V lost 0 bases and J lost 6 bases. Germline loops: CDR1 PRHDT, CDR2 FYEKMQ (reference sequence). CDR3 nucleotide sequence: TGTGCCAGCAGCTTAGGACAGGGGAATGGCTACACCTTC. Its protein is CASSLGQGNGYTF.

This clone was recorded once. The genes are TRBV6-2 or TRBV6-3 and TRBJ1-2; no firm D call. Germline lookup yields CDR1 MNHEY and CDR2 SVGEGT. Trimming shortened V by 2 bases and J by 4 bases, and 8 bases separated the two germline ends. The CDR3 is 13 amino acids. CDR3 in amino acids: CASSYGGSYGYTF. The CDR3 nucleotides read TGTGCCAGCAGTTACGGCGGATCCTATGGCTACACCTTC.